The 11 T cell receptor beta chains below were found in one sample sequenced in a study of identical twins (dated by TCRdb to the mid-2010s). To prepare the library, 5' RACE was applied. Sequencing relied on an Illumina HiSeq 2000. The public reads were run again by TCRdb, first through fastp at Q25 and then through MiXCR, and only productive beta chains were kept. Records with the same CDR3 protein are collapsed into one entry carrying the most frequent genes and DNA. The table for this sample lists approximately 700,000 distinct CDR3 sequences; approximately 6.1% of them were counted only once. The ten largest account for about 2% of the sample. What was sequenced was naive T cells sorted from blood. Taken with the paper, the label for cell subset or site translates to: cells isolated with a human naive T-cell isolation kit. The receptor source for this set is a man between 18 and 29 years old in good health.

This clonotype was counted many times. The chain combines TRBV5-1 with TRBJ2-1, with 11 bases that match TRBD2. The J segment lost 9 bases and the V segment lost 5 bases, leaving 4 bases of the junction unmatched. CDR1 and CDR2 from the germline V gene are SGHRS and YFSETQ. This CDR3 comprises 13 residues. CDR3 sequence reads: CASSGTSGGEQFF. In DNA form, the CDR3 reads TGCGCCAGCAGTGGGACTAGCGGAGGTGAGCAGTTCTTC.

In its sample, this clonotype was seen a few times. CDR3 nucleotides: TGTGCCACCAGCAGCGGGCCAACGGGAGAGACCCAGTACTTC. This codes for CATSSGPTGETQYF. The rearrangement uses TRBV15 and TRBJ2-5; D is undetermined. Germline values: CDR1 LNHNV, CDR2 YYDKDF (reference sequence). The germline V and J ends were trimmed by 3 bases and 4 bases, with 12 bases remaining between them. CDR3 size: 14 residues.

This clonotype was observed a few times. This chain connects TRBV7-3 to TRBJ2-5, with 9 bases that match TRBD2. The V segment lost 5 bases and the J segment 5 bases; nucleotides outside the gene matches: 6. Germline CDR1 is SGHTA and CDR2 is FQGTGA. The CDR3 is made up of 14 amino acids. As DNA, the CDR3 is TGTGCCAGCAGCCCCTTTAGCGGGAGTGAGACCCAGTACTTC. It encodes CASSPFSGSETQYF. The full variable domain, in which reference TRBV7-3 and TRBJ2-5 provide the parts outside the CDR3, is GAGVSQTPSNKVTEKGKYVELRCDPISGHTALYWYRQSLGQGPEFLIYFQGTGAADDSGLPNDRFFAVRPEGSVSTLKIQRTERGDSAVYLCASSPFSGSETQYFGPGTRLLVL.

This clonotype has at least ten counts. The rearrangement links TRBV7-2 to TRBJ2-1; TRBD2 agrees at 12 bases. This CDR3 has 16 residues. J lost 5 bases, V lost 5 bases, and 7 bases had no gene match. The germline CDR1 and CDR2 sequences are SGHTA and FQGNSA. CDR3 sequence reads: CASSTRLAGVNNEQFF. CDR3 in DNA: TGTGCCAGCAGCACCCGACTAGCGGGAGTCAACAATGAGCAGTTCTTC. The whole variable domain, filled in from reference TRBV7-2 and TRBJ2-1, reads GAGVSQSPSNKVTEKGKDVELRCDPISGHTALYWYRQSLGQGLEFLIYFQGNSAPDKSGLPSDRFSAERTGGSVSTLTIQRTQQEDSAVYLCASSTRLAGVNNEQFFGPGTRLTVL.

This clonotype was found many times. CDR3 in amino acids: CASSYITGGLGSYEQYV. Written as DNA, the CDR3 is TGTGCCAGCAGTTATATCACAGGGGGCTTGGGAAGCTACGAGCAGTACGTC. The rearrangement joins TRBV6-5 to TRBJ2-7; 9 bases line up with TRBD1. V was clipped by 3 bases and J by 3 bases; unmatched bases: 12. Per the germline V gene, CDR1 is MNHEY and CDR2 is SVGAGI. The CDR3 is 17 amino acids.

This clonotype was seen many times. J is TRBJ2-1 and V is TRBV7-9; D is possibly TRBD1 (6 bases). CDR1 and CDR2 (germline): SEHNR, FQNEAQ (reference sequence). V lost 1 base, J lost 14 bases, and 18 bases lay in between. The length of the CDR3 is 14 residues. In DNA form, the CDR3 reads TGTGCCAGCAGCTTAGGGCCGGGGACAAACAGGGAGTTCTTC. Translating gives CASSLGPGTNREFF. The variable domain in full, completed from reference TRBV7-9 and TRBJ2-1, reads DTGVSQNPRHKITKRGQNVTFRCDPISEHNRLYWYRQTLGQGPEFLTYFQNEAQLEKSRLLSDRFSAERPKGSFSTLEIQRTEQGDSAMYLCASSLGPGTNREFFGPGTRLTVL.

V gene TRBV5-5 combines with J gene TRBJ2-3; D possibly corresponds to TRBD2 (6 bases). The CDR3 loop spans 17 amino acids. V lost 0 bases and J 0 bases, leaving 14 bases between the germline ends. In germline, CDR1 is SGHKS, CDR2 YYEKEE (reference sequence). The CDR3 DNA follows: TGTGCCAGCAGCTTGGCCGATAGCGGTGTAAGCACAGATACGCAGTATTTT. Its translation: CASSLADSGVSTDTQYF.

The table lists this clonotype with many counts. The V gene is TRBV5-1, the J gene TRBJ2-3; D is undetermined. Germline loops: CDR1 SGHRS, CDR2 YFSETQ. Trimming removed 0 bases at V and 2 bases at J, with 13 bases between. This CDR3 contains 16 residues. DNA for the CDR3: TGCGCCAGCAGCTTGGCCGAGGCGCGCTCCACAGATACGCAGTATTTT. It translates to CASSLAEARSTDTQYF.

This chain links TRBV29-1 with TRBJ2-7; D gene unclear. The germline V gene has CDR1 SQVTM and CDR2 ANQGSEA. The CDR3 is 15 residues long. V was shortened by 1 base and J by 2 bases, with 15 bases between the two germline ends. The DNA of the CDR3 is TGCAGCGTTGAAGCCGGGTCCACCAACCCCTACGAGCAGTACTTC. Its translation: CSVEAGSTNPYEQYF.

The CDR3 loop reads CASSPLGSVDLETQYF. CDR3 sequence (DNA): TGTGCCAGCTCTCCGTTAGGTAGCGTGGATTTAGAGACCCAGTACTTC. The chain carries TRBV18 and TRBJ2-5; D might be TRBD2 (5 bases). V gave up 6 bases and J gave up 4 bases, with 21 bases separating them. Per germline, CDR1 KGHSH and CDR2 LQKENI. The CDR3 spans 16 residues.

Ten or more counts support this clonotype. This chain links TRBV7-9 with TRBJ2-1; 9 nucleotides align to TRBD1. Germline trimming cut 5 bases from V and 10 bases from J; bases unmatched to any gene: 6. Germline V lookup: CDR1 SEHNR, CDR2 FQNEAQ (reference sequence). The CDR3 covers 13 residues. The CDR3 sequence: CASSPGDRVEQFF. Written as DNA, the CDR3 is TGTGCCAGCAGCCCGGGGGACAGGGTAGAGCAGTTCTTC.